This T cell receptor (beta chain) stems from a study of beta chain features in type 1 diabetes. Expressed TCRB transcripts were sequenced after all isolated RNA was converted to cDNA. The repertoire was sequenced with immunoSEQ multiplex PCR; TCRdb's copy has only in-frame clones and lacks some. This sample yields roughly 730,000 clones, of which around an eighth are seen a single time; approximately 0.022% belongs to the top ten. This CDR3 has 12 amino acids. Trimming at V came to 5 bases and at J to 14 bases, leaving 6 bases not matched to a gene. CDR1 is SGHTA and CDR2 is FQGNSA in the germline V gene. A remark on this clone: The target antigen is unknown.

Sorted CD4+ subsets: naive, central memory, regulatory, stem cell-like memory (CD45RO/CCR7/CD25/CD127/CD95/CD27 panel). Whole-study findings and limits: All four CD4+ subsets of Type 1 diabetes patients contained TCRB CDR3s that were moderately but significantly shorter.

The source is a man aged 18 to 29 with type 1 diabetes. The gene calls are TRBV7-2 and TRBJ1-6, with TRBD1 identical over 7 bases. The specimen was naive CD4+ T cells from blood. CDR3 region: CASSRLDRALHF. The CDR3 bases are TGTGCCAGCAGCCGTCTAGACAGGGCCCTCCACTTT. Combining the CDR3 with reference TRBV7-2 and TRBJ1-6 gives the whole variable domain GAGVSQSPSNKVTEKGKDVELRCDPISGHTALYWYRQSLGQGLEFLIYFQGNSAPDKSGLPSDRFSAERTGGSVSTLTIQRTQQEDSAVYLCASSRLDRALHFGNGTRLTVT.